This T cell receptor beta chain appears in the sequencing data of a study of T cell responses to AZD1222 COVID-19 vaccine. Findings of the study overall: Only a handful of AZD1222 recipients, more than five in all, had baseline seropositivity.

For this clone: What it recognizes is unknown.

The CDR3 spans 14 residues. Trimming removed 3 bases from V and 3 bases from J; junction bases left unmatched: 0. Germline CDR1 is SGHTA and CDR2 is FQGNSA. The repertoire was sequenced with immunoSEQ multiplex PCR; TCRdb's copy has only in-frame clones and lacks some. The data contain about 110,000 clones, around 87% of them singletons. The starting material was peripheral blood, obtained on day 0 of AZD1222 vaccination. This clonotype was obtained from an adult in good health. This chain connects TRBV7-2 to TRBJ1-4; TRBD1 agrees at 8 bases. The CDR3 is CASSLTGANEKLFF. The CDR3 bases are TGTGCCAGCAGCTTGACAGGGGCTAATGAAAAACTGTTTTTT.